This TCR beta chain was captured by sequencing in a study of blood T cells in healthy people across ages. Study findings and constraints: Getting older went along with TCR beta diversity per million T cells dropping roughly linearly. Underestimates were what the diversity estimates from one million T cells were considered to be.

Investigators took about 9.4 milliliters of peripheral blood from every donor. It was with a sample-barcoded 5' primer and a J-beta primer mix that a second PCR of roughly 7 to 12 cycles was run. Using its own MiXCR run on the 5' RACE reads, TCRdb lists one record per CDR3 protein. The sample lists 950,000 to 1,200,000 distinct CDR3 sequences; roughly two fifths were seen once. Trimming removed 5 bases at V and 2 bases at J, with 7 bases between. The CDR3 consists of 12 residues. The germline V gene has CDR1 DFQATT and CDR2 SNEGSKA (reference sequence). Details on this clonotype: Its target is unknown.

The chain uses TRBV20-1 and TRBJ1-5; D is unclear. The sequenced sample consisted of blood. This TCR came from a man between 18 and 35 years old in good health. The DNA of the CDR3 is TGCAGTGCTGGTGATGGCAATCAGCCCCAGCATTTT. Residues: CSAGDGNQPQHF.